The TCR beta chain under discussion was sequenced for a study of T cell responses to AZD1222 COVID-19 vaccine. As for the study in general: Combined were second doses at about 4 or about 12 weeks. Overall study findings and caveats: No repertoire was sampled before or during the peak T cell response, only after it. Spike-spanning, vaccine-associated CD4 TCRs were dominant at 160-218 and 743-854. Targeting of unmutated variant regions was reportedly seen in nearly half of spike-specific TCRs.

In the case of this clone: Its antigen remains unknown.

Repertoires were generated with immunoSEQ multiplex PCR, while TCRdb's copy carries only in-frame clones and drops some. The data contain 90,000 to 130,000 clones, approximately 90% of them singletons. The CDR3 totals 12 residues. V lost 4 bases to trimming and J lost 10 bases, with 11 bases between them. Germline-derived CDR1 and CDR2 are SNHLY and FYNNEI. Here the sequenced sample was peripheral blood, taken on day 0 of AZD1222 vaccination. The genes are TRBV2 and TRBJ2-1, with D possibly TRBD1 on 6 matching bases. The clonotype comes from an adult in good health. CDR3 nucleotide sequence: TGTGCCAGCAGTGCCCAGGGGAACGAGCAGTTCTTC. Residues: CASSAQGNEQFF.